This TCR beta chain was captured by sequencing in a study of regulatory T cells in long-lasting Graves disease. Turning to this clonotype: Its matching antigen is unknown.

General study findings and limits: Peripheral blood, not thyroid tissue, was the sole material studied. Newly diagnosed Graves' patients had higher TCR diversity than persistent ones. Newly diagnosed disease favored TRBV20-1 and TRBJ2-1 over persistent disease.

Germline CDR1 SQVTM, CDR2 ANQGSEA. The CDR3 sequence is 14 residues long. V lost 7 bases, J lost 1 base, and 8 bases stayed unmatched. CDR3-region Arm-PCR and iRepertoire HTBI primers produced the TCR beta libraries. MiXCR, run by TCRdb on the multiplex PCR reads, gives a single entry per CDR3 protein. This sample has 400,000 to 500,000 distinct CDR3 sequences; 12% to 15% occur once, and the top ten carry about a sixth. Time point of the sample: newly diagnosed GD, antithyroid drugs for less than 3 months. PBMC RNA was the source of the TCR library. These data were likewise used in another study, on T cells in Graves' hyperthyroidism and ophthalmopathy. That study adds: Hyperthyroidism had been newly diagnosed in patients aged 18 to 65, and its duration was under 2 months.

Sample: peripheral blood mononuclear cells (PBMCs), taken at new diagnosis, from a patient treated with antithyroid drugs. The J gene is TRBJ1-1, the V gene TRBV29-1, with 8 bases that match TRBD1. The source is a woman aged 50 to 60 with Graves disease. The CDR3: CSALTGGPNTEAFF. In DNA form, the CDR3 reads TGCAGCGCTCTTACAGGGGGACCGAACACTGAAGCTTTCTTT. The whole variable domain, filled in from reference TRBV29-1 and TRBJ1-1, reads SAVISQKPSRDICQRGTSLTIQCQVDSQVTMMFWYRQQPGQSLTLIATANQGSEATYESGFVIDKFPISRPNLTFSTLTVSNMSPEDSSIYLCSALTGGPNTEAFFGQGTRLTVV.